This is a list of T cell receptor beta chains from one sample in a study of PD-1 blockade in mismatch repair-deficient tumors. Clones were read by immunoSEQ multiplex PCR, and TCRdb kept only the in-frame ones, dropping some. The top ten hold 4% to 5% of the sample, which has about 120,000 clones, over 65% seen once. The sample was peripheral blood, taken 60 weeks after starting pembrolizumab. These receptors were collected from an adult with mismatch repair-deficient cancer. CDR3s include the opening cysteine and the closing phenylalanine or tryptophan. The D gene is left open where the match is weak. The listing skips clone size in some rows; elsewhere it reads once, few, many or a size class.

DNA: TGCGCCAGCAGCTTGGAGGTTCTGGGGGGTTCGCAGTTCTTC; CDR3: CASSLEVLGGSQFF; D: -; size: -; J: TRBJ2-1; V: TRBV5-1
DNA: TGTGCCAGCAGGCCGAGACAGGGAGAGGATGAAAAACTGTTTTTT; CDR3: CASRPRQGEDEKLFF; D: TRBD1; size: -; J: TRBJ1-4; V: TRBV11-3
DNA: TGTGCCAGCAGCTTGGTCAGGGAGGAGACCCAGTACTTC; CDR3: CASSLVREETQYF; D: -; size: few; J: TRBJ2-5; V: TRBV7-3
DNA: TGTGCCATCAGTGATCCGGGACAGGTCTCCTACGAGCAGTACTTC; CDR3: CAISDPGQVSYEQYF; D: TRBD1; size: -; J: TRBJ2-7; V: TRBV10-3
DNA: TGTGCCAGTACTACCCCCGGGTCTGCAACTAATGAAAAACTGTTTTTT; CDR3: CASTTPGSATNEKLFF; D: -; size: once; J: TRBJ1-4; V: TRBV19
DNA: TGTGCCAGCAGCTTTGGGATCGGGGGCCAGCCCCAGCATTTT; CDR3: CASSFGIGGQPQHF; D: -; size: -; J: TRBJ1-5; V: TRBV5-4
DNA: TGTGCCAGCAGCCCCGACAGGACTGCTAACTATGGCTACACCTTC; CDR3: CASSPDRTANYGYTF; D: -; size: -; J: TRBJ1-2; V: TRBV7-8
DNA: TGTGCCAGCAGCCCCGGGGGACTAGCAGGCGGAGAGACCCAGTACTTC; CDR3: CASSPGGLAGGETQYF; D: TRBD2; size: -; J: TRBJ2-5; V: TRBV9
DNA: TGTGCCAGCAGCCTGAGGGACATTCCGGGCGAGACCCAGTACTTC; CDR3: CASSLRDIPGETQYF; D: -; size: -; J: TRBJ2-5; V: TRBV27
DNA: TGTGCCACCAGCAGAGATTACGGGGTCGGCGGTGAAAAACTGTTTTTT; CDR3: CATSRDYGVGGEKLFF; D: -; size: few; J: TRBJ1-4; V: TRBV15
DNA: TGTGCCAGCAGCGTAGTACAGCAAACCGGGGAGCTGTTTTTT; CDR3: CASSVVQQTGELFF; D: -; size: -; J: TRBJ2-2; V: TRBV9
DNA: TGCGCCAGCAGCAAGGCGAGCTCTGGAAACACCATATATTTT; CDR3: CASSKASSGNTIYF; D: -; size: -; J: TRBJ1-3; V: TRBV5-1
DNA: TGTGCCAGCAAATCCCCCACTAGCGGGAGCTATGAGCAGTTCTTC; CDR3: CASKSPTSGSYEQFF; D: TRBD2; size: -; J: TRBJ2-1; V: TRBV11-3
DNA: TGCGCCAGCACCATGGACAGACAAGAGACCCAGTACTTC; CDR3: CASTMDRQETQYF; D: -; size: -; J: TRBJ2-5; V: TRBV10-2
DNA: TGTGCCAGCGAAACCGGGACAGGGACCTACGAGCAGTACTTC; CDR3: CASETGTGTYEQYF; D: TRBD1; size: -; J: TRBJ2-7; V: TRBV25-1
DNA: TGTGCCTGGAGTGTAGGGGACCCCGGAAACACCATATATTTT; CDR3: CAWSVGDPGNTIYF; D: -; size: -; J: TRBJ1-3; V: TRBV30
DNA: TGTGCCTGGAGTTCTCTAGGTGGGAGGCGCAATGAGCAGTTCTTC; CDR3: CAWSSLGGRRNEQFF; D: -; size: -; J: TRBJ2-1; V: TRBV30
DNA: TGTGCCAGCTCACGACTCGGTGGGACTAGCGGGAGTTCCTACGAGCAGTACTTC; CDR3: CASSRLGGTSGSSYEQYF; D: TRBD2; size: -; J: TRBJ2-7; V: TRBV18
DNA: TGTGCCAGTAGTATTCCTAGCGGGAGGAACACCGGGGAGCTGTTTTTT; CDR3: CASSIPSGRNTGELFF; D: TRBD2; size: few; J: TRBJ2-2; V: TRBV19
DNA: TGTGCCAGCAGCAAATCTACGGGACTAAGGACTAGCGGGACCCACGAGCAGTACTTC; CDR3: CASSKSTGLRTSGTHEQYF; D: -; size: once; J: TRBJ2-7; V: TRBV21-1
DNA: TGTGCCAGCACTTCTGGACAGGTCTATGGCTACACCTTC; CDR3: CASTSGQVYGYTF; D: TRBD1; size: -; J: TRBJ1-2; V: TRBV28
DNA: TGTGCCAGCAGCCAAGGGTATGGCAGGGACTATGGCTACACCTTC; CDR3: CASSQGYGRDYGYTF; D: -; size: few; J: TRBJ1-2; V: TRBV14
DNA: TGTGCTAGCAGCTTGGCCCTTAGCGGGGCGGGCTTGGATACGCAGTATTTT; CDR3: CASSLALSGAGLDTQYF; D: TRBD2; size: -; J: TRBJ2-3; V: TRBV7-7
DNA: TGTGCCAGCTCACCCCAGACAGGGGGAGAGACCCAGTACTTC; CDR3: CASSPQTGGETQYF; D: TRBD1; size: -; J: TRBJ2-5; V: TRBV18
DNA: TGTGCCATCAGGACTCTAGCGGGAGGGGGCACCGGGGAGCTGTTTTTT; CDR3: CAIRTLAGGGTGELFF; D: TRBD2; size: once; J: TRBJ2-2; V: TRBV10-3
DNA: TGTGCCAGCAGCCCAGCCCCACTAGAGCCTAGCACAGATACGCAGTATTTT; CDR3: CASSPAPLEPSTDTQYF; D: -; size: -; J: TRBJ2-3; V: TRBV7-9
DNA: TGTGCCAGCAGTGACGACGGGGGGCCGGGTAGCAATCAGCCCCAGCATTTT; CDR3: CASSDDGGPGSNQPQHF; D: -; size: -; J: TRBJ1-5; V: TRBV6-1
DNA: TGTGCCAGCAGCCCGCCCCTCAGGGACGAAGCTTTCTTT; CDR3: CASSPPLRDEAFF; D: -; size: few; J: TRBJ1-1; V: TRBV7-8
DNA: TGTGCCAGCAGCTACACCGGGACAGACTATGGCTACACCTTC; CDR3: CASSYTGTDYGYTF; D: TRBD1; size: -; J: TRBJ1-2; V: TRBV7-2
DNA: TGTGCCAGCAGCTCCACCTCCTACGAGCAGTACTTC; CDR3: CASSSTSYEQYF; D: -; size: few; J: TRBJ2-7; V: TRBV7-6